Sequencing of this T cell receptor (beta chain) was carried out in a study of CD8 T cells in ankylosing spondylitis. Study-wide results and caveats: In ankylosing spondylitis blood, a motif of 7 to 9 highly homologous TCR beta variants appeared characteristic.

TCRdb recomputed calls from the 5' RACE reads with MiXCR, one row per CDR3 protein. The sample has roughly 670,000 distinct CDR3 sequences; around a fifth are singletons. This clonotype has only a few counts. Its antigen remains unknown. The CDR3 loop spans 15 amino acids. Germline V gene data show CDR1 as MGHDK and CDR2 as SYGVNS. V was shortened by 2 bases and J by 3 bases, with 14 bases between the two germline ends. The sequencing sample was made of blood, either unsorted or a sorted T cell fraction (not recorded which). The chain carries TRBV25-1 and TRBJ2-7, with a weak D call TRBD2 (6 bases). The TCR was taken from a male donor with ankylosing spondylitis. In DNA, the CDR3 is TGTGCCAGCAGTGAAGGAGGGGCAGGGTACTACGAGCAGTACTTC. It yields the protein CASSEGGAGYYEQYF.